This T cell receptor beta chain appears in the sequencing data of a study of cytomegalovirus exposure and HLA in healthy donors. Study background: Earlier work reported 110 million or so unique TCR beta sequences from 150 million to 200 million T cells.

The study's findings and limits: It was in a later analysis that TCR association rates were seen to vary by HLA locus, highest for DRB1 and lowest for HLA-C. A later analysis showed that HLA-associated TCR beta chains had undergone more clonal expansion than equally common others.

The CDR3 totals 14 residues. The ends were cut back, 5 bases at V and 3 bases at J, with 14 bases in the middle. Germline lookup yields CDR1 MDHEN and CDR2 SYDVKM. PCR primers comprised 60 Vbeta and 13 Jbeta primers. The table came from immunoSEQ multiplex PCR; TCRdb's copy has only in-frame clones and leaves some out. The sample lists 95,000 to 100,000 clones; around 73% were seen once. In regard to this clone: Its antigen is unidentified.

The sequenced material came from PBMCs. The V call is TRBV28, the J call TRBJ2-7, with D tentatively TRBD1 (5 bases). The sequence derives from a man between 35 and 55 years old in good health and CMV-seronegative. The CDR3 protein is CASSPPAGFYEQYF. CDR3 in DNA: TGTGCCAGCAGTCCCCCAGCAGGGTTCTACGAGCAGTACTTC.